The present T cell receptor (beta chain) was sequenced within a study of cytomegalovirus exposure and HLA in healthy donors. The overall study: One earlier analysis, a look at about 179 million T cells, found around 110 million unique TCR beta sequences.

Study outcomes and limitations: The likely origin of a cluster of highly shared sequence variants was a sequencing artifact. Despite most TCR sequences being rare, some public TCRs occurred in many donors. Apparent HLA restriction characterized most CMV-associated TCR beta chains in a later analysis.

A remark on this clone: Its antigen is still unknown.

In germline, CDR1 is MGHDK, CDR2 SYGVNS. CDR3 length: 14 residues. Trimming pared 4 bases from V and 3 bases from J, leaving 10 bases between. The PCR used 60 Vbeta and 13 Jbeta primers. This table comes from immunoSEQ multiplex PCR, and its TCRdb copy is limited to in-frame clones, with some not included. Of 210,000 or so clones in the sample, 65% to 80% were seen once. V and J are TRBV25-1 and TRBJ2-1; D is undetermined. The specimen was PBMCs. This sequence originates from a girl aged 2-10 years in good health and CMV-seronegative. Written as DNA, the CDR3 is TGTGCCAGCAGTGTAGAGGCGGACTACAATGAGCAGTTCTTC. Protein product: CASSVEADYNEQFF.